The sequence of this T cell receptor beta chain was determined in a study of T cells in Graves' hyperthyroidism and ophthalmopathy. V dropped 7 bases and J dropped 3; count of bases not matched to a gene: 11. Germline V gene lookup returns CDR1 MNHNS and CDR2 SASEGT. The CDR3 length is 17 residues. Clinical symptoms, serum thyroxine and TRAb, thyroid ultrasound and orbital computed tomography together formed the diagnostic basis. RNA transcripts gave rise to amplified TCR beta CDR3 regions. With the HTBI primer set, the TCR CDR3 went through a first round of RT-PCR. Via MiXCR, TCRdb re-called the multiplex PCR reads, giving one row per CDR3 protein. The sample lists almost 350,000 distinct CDR3 sequences, 15% to 20% occurring once.

This chain links TRBV6-1 with TRBJ2-4; TRBD2 matches 11 bases. Material for sequencing was blood. This clonotype was obtained from a woman aged 40 to 50 with Graves' ophthalmopathy. The CDR3: CASTFSGRAAVKNIQYF. As DNA, the CDR3 is TGTGCCAGCACCTTTAGCGGGAGGGCCGCGGTCAAAAACATTCAGTACTTC.